The next 16 T cell receptor beta chains were all read from a single sample in a study of blood T cell repertoires in COVID-19. Profiling relied on immunoSEQ multiplex PCR, and the TCRdb table lists in-frame clones only, not all of them. The sample lists 400,000 or so clones; around 91% were seen once. Sequenced: PBMCs or T cells enriched from blood (not recorded which). Source of these receptors: a man younger than 35 who had recovered from COVID-19.

The chain combines TRBV5-4 with TRBJ2-1; 9 bases agree with TRBD1. Germline V gene data show CDR1 as SGHNT and CDR2 as YYREEE (reference sequence). After removal of 4 bases from V and 2 bases from J, the junction contained 7 bases not matched to a gene. This CDR3 is built from 16 residues. The CDR3 sequence: CASSSTGGATYNEQFF. The CDR3 nucleotides are TGTGCCAGCAGCAGTACAGGGGGCGCTACCTACAATGAGCAGTTCTTC.

This rearrangement joins TRBV2 to TRBJ1-2, with a tentative D call TRBD1 (6 bases). Germline lookup yields CDR1 SNHLY and CDR2 FYNNEI. The CDR3 extends over 14 amino acids. The V end was cut by 5 bases, the J end by 6 bases, with 16 bases between. CDR3: CASSSQRDIHGYTF. CDR3 sequence (DNA): TGTGCCAGCAGTTCGCAACGGGACATCCATGGCTACACCTTC.

The table lists this clone with a few counts. A much larger clone lies a single base off, so this may be a read error. The J gene is TRBJ1-2, the V gene TRBV14; the D gene is possibly TRBD1 (5 bases). The CDR3 is made up of 13 amino acids. The V and J ends lost 0 bases and 3 bases respectively, with 5 bases between them. In germline, CDR1 is SGHDN, CDR2 FVKESK. The CDR3 region has the DNA TGTGCCAGCAGCCAAGACAGGGACTATGGCTACACCTTC. It yields the protein CASSQDRDYGYTF. The complete variable domain, with remaining parts taken from reference TRBV14 and TRBJ1-2, reads EAGVTQFPSHSVIEKGQTVTLRCDPISGHDNLYWYRRVMGKEIKFLLHFVKESKQDESGMPNNRFLAERTGGTYSTLKVQPAELEDSGVYFCASSQDRDYGYTFGSGTRLTVV.

The chain uses TRBV7-9 and TRBJ2-7, with D uncertain. The germline V gene has CDR1 SEHNR and CDR2 FQNEAQ (reference sequence). The ends were cut back, 5 bases at V and 3 bases at J, with 8 bases in the middle. This CDR3 contains 12 residues. The CDR3 protein is CASSPMVYEQYF. In DNA form, the CDR3 reads TGTGCCAGCAGCCCTATGGTCTACGAGCAGTACTTC.

This clone turned up a few times. This chain connects TRBV6-5 to TRBJ1-2; D ambiguous. The V end lost 2 bases, the J end lost 8 bases, and 18 bases lay between the germline ends. CDR1 is MNHEY and CDR2 is SVGAGI in the germline V gene. This CDR3 comprises 15 residues. CDR3 DNA: TGTGCCAGCAGTTACAAGGACGGGAGACCTGAGGGCTACACCTTC. As protein: CASSYKDGRPEGYTF.

This clone was counted a single time. This chain links TRBV7-9 with TRBJ1-1; 8 bases fit TRBD1. J lost 1 base, V lost 8 bases, and 9 bases had no gene match. Germline loops: CDR1 SEHNR, CDR2 FQNEAQ (reference sequence). CDR3 size: 15 residues. CDR3 protein: CASGFGQGANTEAFF. The CDR3 coding sequence is TGTGCCAGCGGATTCGGACAGGGTGCGAACACTGAAGCTTTCTTT.

This clone was recorded only once. The chain employs TRBV5-1 and TRBJ1-1; 9 nucleotides agree with TRBD1. The germline CDR1 and CDR2 sequences are SGHRS and YFSETQ. V was pared by 4 bases and J by 5 bases, with 3 bases of the junction left unmatched. CDR3 length: 13 residues. The CDR3 DNA reads as TGCGCCAGCAGCACAGGGGGCACGACTGAAGCTTTCTTT. It is translated as CASSTGGTTEAFF.

This chain joins TRBV7-7 and TRBJ2-7; a weak D match, TRBD2 (7 bases). The CDR3 consists of 15 residues. Germline V gene data show CDR1 as SSHAT and CDR2 as FNYEAQ (reference sequence). V lost 1 base, J lost 4 bases, and 14 bases lay in between. The CDR3 spells CASSLGRGAVYEQYF. The CDR3 nucleotides are TGTGCCAGCAGCTTAGGTCGGGGGGCTGTATACGAGCAGTACTTC. The full variable domain, with the rest looked up from reference TRBV7-7 and TRBJ2-7, is GAGVSQSPRYKVTKRGQDVTLRCDPISSHATLYWYQQALGQGPEFLTYFNYEAQPDKSGLPSDRFSAERPEGSISTLTIQRTEQRDSAMYRCASSLGRGAVYEQYFGPGTRLTVT.

CDR3 DNA: TGCAGTGCTAGTCTGATACTAGCGGGGGGGCCGGATGAGCAGTACTTC. Its protein is CSASLILAGGPDEQYF. The chain is built from TRBV20-1 and TRBJ2-7; 13 nucleotides line up with TRBD2. In germline, CDR1 is DFQATT, CDR2 SNEGSKA (reference sequence). There are 16 residues in the CDR3. The J segment lost 7 bases and the V segment lost 3 bases, leaving 12 bases of the junction unmatched.

The chain combines TRBV6-5 with TRBJ1-2, with 9 bases fitting TRBD1. Looked up from germline, CDR1 is MNHEY and CDR2 is SVGAGI. The junction had 11 bases not matched to a gene; V was cut back by 4 bases and J by 5 bases. CDR3 length equals 16 residues. For the CDR3, the DNA is TGTGCCAGCAGTTTTTGGGGGGACAGGGTCGGATATGGCTACACCTTC. As protein: CASSFWGDRVGYGYTF.

The rearrangement uses TRBV28 and TRBJ2-7; TRBD1 might be the D (6 bases). The length of the CDR3 is 14 residues. CDR1 MDHEN and CDR2 SYDVKM come from the germline V gene. With 5 bases removed from V and 2 bases from J, the gap between germline ends came to 13 bases. As DNA, the CDR3 is TGTGCCAGCAGTATTGGCAGGGGCCCCTACGAGCAGTACTTC. Translation: CASSIGRGPYEQYF.

The chain joins TRBV3-1 (or the pseudogene TRBV3-2) to TRBJ1-5; the D is unclear. V lost 2 bases and J lost 9, with 8 bases in between. This CDR3 is 12 amino acids long. The germline gives CDR1 LGHDT, CDR2 YNNKEL (reference sequence). As DNA, the CDR3 is TGTGCCAGCAGCCAACATGAGGGGCCCCAGCATTTT. It is translated as CASSQHEGPQHF.

This chain links TRBV7-3 with TRBJ2-1; 7 nucleotides match TRBD2. With 2 bases clipped from V and 0 bases from J, the junction kept 1 base outside the gene matches. The germline V gene encodes CDR1 SGHTA and CDR2 FQGTGA. The CDR3 runs 15 residues. The CDR3 sequence is CASSLLADSYNEQFF. CDR3 DNA sequence: TGTGCCAGCAGCTTACTAGCGGACTCCTACAATGAGCAGTTCTTC.

This rearrangement joins TRBV5-6 to TRBJ1-2; D is undetermined. Germline CDR1 reads SGHDT; CDR2 reads YYEEEE. The V gene lost 4 bases and the J gene lost 8 bases, with 18 bases spanning the gap. The CDR3 sequence is 14 residues long. The CDR3 DNA sequence: TGTGCCAGCAGCCAAACAACTACGCTATGGGGCTACACCTTC. It specifies CASSQTTTLWGYTF. Looking up the rest from reference TRBV5-6 and TRBJ1-2 gives the full variable domain: DAGVTQSPTHLIKTRGQQVTLRCSPKSGHDTVSWYQQALGQGPQFIFQYYEEEERQRGNFPDRFSGHQFPNYSSELNVNALLLGDSALYLCASSQTTTLWGYTFGSGTRLTVV.

The chain combines TRBV2 with TRBJ1-6; TRBD1 aligns across 8 bases. V dropped 5 bases and J dropped 2; count of bases not matched to a gene: 5. The CDR3 has 16 amino acids. Looked up from germline, CDR1 is SNHLY and CDR2 is FYNNEI. The CDR3 reads CASSRDRSPYNSPLHF. In DNA, the CDR3 is TGTGCCAGCAGTCGGGACAGGAGCCCCTATAATTCACCCCTCCACTTT.

The chain couples TRBV10-1 to TRBJ1-1, with a weak D call TRBD1 (5 bases). The V end lost 6 bases, the J end lost 1 base, and 12 bases lay between the germline ends. The length of the CDR3 is 14 residues. Germline CDR1 and CDR2: WNHNN and SYGVQD (reference sequence). DNA for the CDR3: TGCGCCAGCAGCCGGGGGGGAACGAACACTGAAGCTTTCTTT. This gives the protein CASSRGGTNTEAFF.